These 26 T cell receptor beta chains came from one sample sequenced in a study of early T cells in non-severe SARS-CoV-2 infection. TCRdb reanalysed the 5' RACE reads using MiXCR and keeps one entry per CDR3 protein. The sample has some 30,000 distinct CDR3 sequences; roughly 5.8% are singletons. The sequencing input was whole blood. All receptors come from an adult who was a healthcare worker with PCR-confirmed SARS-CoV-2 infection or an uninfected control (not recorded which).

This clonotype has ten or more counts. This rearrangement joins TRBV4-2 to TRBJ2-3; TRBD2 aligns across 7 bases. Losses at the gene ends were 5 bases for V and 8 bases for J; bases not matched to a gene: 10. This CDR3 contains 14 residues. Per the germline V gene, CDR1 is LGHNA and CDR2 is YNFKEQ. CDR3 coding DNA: TGTGCCAGCAGCTATTCTGGGGGGGGAAGTACGCAGTATTTT. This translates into CASSYSGGGSTQYF.

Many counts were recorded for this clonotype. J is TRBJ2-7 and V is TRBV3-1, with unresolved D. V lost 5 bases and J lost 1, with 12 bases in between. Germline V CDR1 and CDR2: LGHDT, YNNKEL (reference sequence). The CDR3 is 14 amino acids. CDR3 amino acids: CASSTPPKSYEQYF. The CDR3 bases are TGTGCCAGCAGCACCCCACCTAAGTCCTACGAGCAGTACTTC.

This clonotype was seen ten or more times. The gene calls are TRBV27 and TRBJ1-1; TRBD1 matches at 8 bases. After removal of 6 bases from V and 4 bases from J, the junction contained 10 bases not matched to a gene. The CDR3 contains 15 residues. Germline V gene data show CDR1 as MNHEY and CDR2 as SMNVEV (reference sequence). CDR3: CASRNTGGIATEAFF. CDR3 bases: TGTGCCAGCAGGAATACAGGGGGTATAGCCACTGAAGCTTTCTTT.

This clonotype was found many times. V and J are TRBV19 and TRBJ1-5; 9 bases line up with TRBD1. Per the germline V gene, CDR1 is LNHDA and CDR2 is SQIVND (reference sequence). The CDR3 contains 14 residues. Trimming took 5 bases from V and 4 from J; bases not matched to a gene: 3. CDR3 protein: CASSGQGWNQPQHF. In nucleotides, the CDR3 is TGTGCCAGTAGTGGACAGGGGTGGAATCAGCCCCAGCATTTT. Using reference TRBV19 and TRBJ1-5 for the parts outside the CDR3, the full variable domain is DGGITQSPKYLFRKEGQNVTLSCEQNLNHDAMYWYRQDPGQGLRLIYYSQIVNDFQKGDIAEGYSVSREKKESFPLTVTSAQKNPTAFYLCASSGQGWNQPQHFGDGTRLSIL.

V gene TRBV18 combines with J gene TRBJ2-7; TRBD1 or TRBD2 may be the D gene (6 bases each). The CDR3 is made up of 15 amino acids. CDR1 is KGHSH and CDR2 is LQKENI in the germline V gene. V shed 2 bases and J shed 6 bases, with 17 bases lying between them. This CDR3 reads CASSPGTGRGSEQYF. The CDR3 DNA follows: TGTGCCAGCTCACCAGGCACAGGGCGGGGTAGCGAGCAGTACTTC.

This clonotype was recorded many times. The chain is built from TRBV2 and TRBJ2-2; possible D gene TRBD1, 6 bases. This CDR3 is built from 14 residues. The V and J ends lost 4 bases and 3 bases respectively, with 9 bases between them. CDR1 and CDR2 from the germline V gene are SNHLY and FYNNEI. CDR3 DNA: TGTGCCAGCAGTGCAGGGGCATACACCGGGGAGCTGTTTTTT. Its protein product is CASSAGAYTGELFF. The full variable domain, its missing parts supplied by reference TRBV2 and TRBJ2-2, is EPEVTQTPSHQVTQMGQEVILRCVPISNHLYFYWYRQILGQKVEFLVSFYNNEISEKSEIFDDQFSVERPDGSNFTLKIRSTKLEDSAMYFCASSAGAYTGELFFGEGSRLTVL.

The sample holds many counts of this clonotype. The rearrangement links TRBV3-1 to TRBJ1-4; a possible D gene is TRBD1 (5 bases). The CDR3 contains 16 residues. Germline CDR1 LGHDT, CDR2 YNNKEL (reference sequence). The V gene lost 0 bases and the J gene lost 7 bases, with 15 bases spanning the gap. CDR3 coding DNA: TGTGCCAGCAGCCAAGATCGGTGGAGGGACGGTGAAAAACTGTTTTTT. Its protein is CASSQDRWRDGEKLFF.

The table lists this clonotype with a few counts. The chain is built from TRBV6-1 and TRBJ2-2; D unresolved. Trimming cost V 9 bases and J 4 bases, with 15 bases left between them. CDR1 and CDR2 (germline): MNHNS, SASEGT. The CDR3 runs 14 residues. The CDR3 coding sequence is TGTGCCAGTAAAATCGGGCCCCTCACCGGGGAGCTGTTTTTT. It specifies CASKIGPLTGELFF.

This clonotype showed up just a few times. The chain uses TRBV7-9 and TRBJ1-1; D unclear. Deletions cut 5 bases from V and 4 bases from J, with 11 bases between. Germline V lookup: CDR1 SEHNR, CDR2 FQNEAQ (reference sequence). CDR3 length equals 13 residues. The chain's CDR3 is CASSPVTVTEAFF. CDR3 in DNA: TGTGCCAGCAGCCCCGTCACGGTCACTGAAGCTTTCTTT.

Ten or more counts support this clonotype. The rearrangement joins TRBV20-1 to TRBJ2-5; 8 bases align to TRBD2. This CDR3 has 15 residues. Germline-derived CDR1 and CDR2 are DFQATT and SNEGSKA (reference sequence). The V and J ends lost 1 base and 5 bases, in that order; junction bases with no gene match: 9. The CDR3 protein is CSARAPSGFVETQYF. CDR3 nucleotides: TGCAGTGCTAGAGCCCCTAGCGGGTTTGTCGAGACCCAGTACTTC.

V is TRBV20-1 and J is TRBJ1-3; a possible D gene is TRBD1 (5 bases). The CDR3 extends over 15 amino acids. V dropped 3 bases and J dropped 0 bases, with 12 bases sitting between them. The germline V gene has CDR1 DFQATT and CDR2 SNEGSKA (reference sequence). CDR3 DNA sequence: TGCAGTGCTAGTCCCTCAGGGTTCTCTGGAAACACCATATATTTT. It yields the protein CSASPSGFSGNTIYF.

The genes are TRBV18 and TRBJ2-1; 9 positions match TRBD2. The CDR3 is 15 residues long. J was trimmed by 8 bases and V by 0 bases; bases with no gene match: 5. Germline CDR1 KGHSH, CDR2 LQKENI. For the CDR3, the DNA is TGTGCCAGCTCACCACCGTTAGCGGGAGACCATGAGCAGTTCTTC. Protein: CASSPPLAGDHEQFF.

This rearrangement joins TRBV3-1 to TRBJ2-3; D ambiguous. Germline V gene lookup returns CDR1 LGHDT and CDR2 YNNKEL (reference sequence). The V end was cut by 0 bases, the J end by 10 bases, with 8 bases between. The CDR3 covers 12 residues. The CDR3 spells CASSQDYHSQYF. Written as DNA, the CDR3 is TGTGCCAGCAGCCAAGACTACCATTCGCAGTATTTT.

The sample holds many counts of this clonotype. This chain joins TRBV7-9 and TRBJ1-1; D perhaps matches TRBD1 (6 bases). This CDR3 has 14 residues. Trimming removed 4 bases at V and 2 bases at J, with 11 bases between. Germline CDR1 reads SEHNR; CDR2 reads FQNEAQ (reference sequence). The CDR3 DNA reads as TGTGCCAGCAGCTCCAGGACAGCAAACACTGAAGCTTTCTTT. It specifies CASSSRTANTEAFF.

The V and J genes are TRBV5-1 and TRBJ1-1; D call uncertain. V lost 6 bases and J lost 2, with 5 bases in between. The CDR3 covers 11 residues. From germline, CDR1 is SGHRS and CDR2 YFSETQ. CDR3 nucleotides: TGCGCCAGCAAGGTTAACACTGAAGCTTTCTTT. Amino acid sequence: CASKVNTEAFF.

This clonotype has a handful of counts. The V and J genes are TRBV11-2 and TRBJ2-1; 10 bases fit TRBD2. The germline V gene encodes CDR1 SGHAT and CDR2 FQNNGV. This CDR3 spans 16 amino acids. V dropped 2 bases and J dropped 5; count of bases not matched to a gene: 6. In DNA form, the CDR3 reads TGTGCCAGCAGCTTACCTCTAGCGGGAGACGACAATGAGCAGTTCTTC. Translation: CASSLPLAGDDNEQFF.

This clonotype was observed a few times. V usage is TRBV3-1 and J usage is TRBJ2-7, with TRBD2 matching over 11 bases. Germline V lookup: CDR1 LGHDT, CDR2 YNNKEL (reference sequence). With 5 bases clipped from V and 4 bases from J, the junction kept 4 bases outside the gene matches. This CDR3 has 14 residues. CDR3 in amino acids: CASSTTSGNYEQYF. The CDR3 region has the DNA TGTGCCAGCAGCACGACTAGCGGGAATTACGAGCAGTACTTC.

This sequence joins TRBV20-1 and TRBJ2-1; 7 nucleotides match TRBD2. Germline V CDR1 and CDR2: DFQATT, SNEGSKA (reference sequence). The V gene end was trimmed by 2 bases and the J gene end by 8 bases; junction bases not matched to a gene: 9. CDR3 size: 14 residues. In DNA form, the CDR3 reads TGCAGTGCTAGATCTTACATTGGGGGGGATGAGCAGTTCTTC. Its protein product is CSARSYIGGDEQFF.

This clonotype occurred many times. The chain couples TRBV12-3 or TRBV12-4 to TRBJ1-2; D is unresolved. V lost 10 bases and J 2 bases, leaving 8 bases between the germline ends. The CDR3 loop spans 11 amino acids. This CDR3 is CATELNYGYTF. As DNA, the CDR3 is TGTGCCACCGAGCTGAACTATGGCTACACCTTC.

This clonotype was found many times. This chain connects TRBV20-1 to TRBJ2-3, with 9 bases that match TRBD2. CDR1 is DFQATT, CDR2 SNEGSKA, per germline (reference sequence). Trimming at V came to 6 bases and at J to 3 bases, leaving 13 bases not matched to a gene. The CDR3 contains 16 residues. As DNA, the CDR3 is TGCAGTGCCTCAGGGAGTAGCGGGAGTGTGACAGATACGCAGTATTTT. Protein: CSASGSSGSVTDTQYF.

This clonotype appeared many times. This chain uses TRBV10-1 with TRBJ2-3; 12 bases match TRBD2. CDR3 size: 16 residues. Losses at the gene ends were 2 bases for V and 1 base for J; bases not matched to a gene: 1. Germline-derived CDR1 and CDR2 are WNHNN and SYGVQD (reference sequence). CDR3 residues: CASSEGLAGRTDTQYF. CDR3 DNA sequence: TGCGCCAGCAGTGAGGGACTAGCGGGACGCACAGATACGCAGTATTTT.

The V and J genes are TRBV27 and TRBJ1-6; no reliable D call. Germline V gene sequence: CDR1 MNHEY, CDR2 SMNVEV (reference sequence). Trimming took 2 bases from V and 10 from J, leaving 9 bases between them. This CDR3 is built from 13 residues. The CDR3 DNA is TGTGCCAGCAGTTTAGGGAATGTATCACCCCTCCACTTT. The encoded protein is CASSLGNVSPLHF.

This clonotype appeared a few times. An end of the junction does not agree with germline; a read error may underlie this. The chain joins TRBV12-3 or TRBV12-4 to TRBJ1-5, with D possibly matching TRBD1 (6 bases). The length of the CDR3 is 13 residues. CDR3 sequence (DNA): TGTGCCAGCAGGCTGGGGGCAGATCAGGCCCAGCATTTT. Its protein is CASRLGADQAQHF.

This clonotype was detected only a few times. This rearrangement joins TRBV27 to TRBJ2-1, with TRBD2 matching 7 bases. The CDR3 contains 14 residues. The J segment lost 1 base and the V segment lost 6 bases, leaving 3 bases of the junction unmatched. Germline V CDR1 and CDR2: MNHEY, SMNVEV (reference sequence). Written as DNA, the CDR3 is TGTGCCAGCAGCACCGGGGGGTCCTACAATGAGCAGTTCTTC. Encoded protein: CASSTGGSYNEQFF.

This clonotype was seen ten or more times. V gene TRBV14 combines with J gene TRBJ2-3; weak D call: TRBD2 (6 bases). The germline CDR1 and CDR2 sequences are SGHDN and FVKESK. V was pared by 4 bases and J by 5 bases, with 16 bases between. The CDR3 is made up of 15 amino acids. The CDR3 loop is CASSLYGSREDTQYF. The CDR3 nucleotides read TGTGCCAGCAGCCTTTACGGGAGTCGGGAAGATACGCAGTATTTT.

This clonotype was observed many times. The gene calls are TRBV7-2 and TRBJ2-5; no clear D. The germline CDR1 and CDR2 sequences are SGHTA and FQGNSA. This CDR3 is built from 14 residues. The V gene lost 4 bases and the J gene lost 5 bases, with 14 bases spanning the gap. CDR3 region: CASSSGLNMETQYF. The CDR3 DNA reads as TGTGCCAGCAGCTCCGGCCTAAACATGGAGACCCAGTACTTC.